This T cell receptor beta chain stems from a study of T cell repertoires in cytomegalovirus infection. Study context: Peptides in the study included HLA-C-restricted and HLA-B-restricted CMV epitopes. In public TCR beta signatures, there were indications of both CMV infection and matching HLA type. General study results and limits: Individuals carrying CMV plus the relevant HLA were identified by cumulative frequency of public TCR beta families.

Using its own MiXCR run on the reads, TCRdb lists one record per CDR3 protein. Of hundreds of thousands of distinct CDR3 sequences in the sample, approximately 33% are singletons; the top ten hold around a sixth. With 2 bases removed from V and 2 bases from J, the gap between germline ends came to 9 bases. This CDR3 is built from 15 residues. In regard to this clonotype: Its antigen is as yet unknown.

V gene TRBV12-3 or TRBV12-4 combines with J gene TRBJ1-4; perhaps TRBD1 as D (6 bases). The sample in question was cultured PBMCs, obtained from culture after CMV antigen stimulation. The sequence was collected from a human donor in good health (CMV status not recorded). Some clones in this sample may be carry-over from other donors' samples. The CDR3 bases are TGTGCCAGCAGTTTAATGCAGGGGACTAATGAAAAACTGTTTTTT. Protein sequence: CASSLMQGTNEKLFF.